Presented here are 23 T cell receptor beta chains from one specimen sequenced in a study of T cell repertoires in cytomegalovirus infection. Their cognate antigens are unknown. TCRdb redid the calling of the reads with MiXCR, one entry per CDR3 protein. The sample lists roughly 800,000 distinct CDR3 sequences, roughly 28% occurring once. The sequenced sample was cultured CD8+ T cells from PBMCs, obtained from culture after CMV antigen stimulation. These receptors all come from a human donor in good health (CMV status not recorded). Some clones in this sample may be carry-over from other donors' samples.

This clonotype was detected a few times. The genes are TRBV6-5 and TRBJ1-5; D is perhaps TRBD1 (5 bases). From germline, CDR1 is MNHEY and CDR2 SVGAGI. The CDR3 has 15 amino acids. V dropped 7 bases and J dropped 6 bases, with 19 bases sitting between them. CDR3 bases: TGTGCCAGCACACCCCCCAGGGTTAGGAGTCAGCCCCAGCATTTT. Amino acid sequence: CASTPPRVRSQPQHF.

The chain uses TRBV12-3 or TRBV12-4 and TRBJ2-5; TRBD1 is a possible D gene (6 bases). Between the trimmed V and J ends, which lost 7 bases and 4 bases, there was a span of 13 bases. The length of the CDR3 is 13 residues. CDR3 nucleotide sequence: TGTGCCAGCACCTCGGACAGTAGAGAGACCCAGTACTTC. Amino acids: CASTSDSRETQYF.

The chain couples TRBV12-3 or TRBV12-4 to TRBJ2-1; 8 nucleotides align to TRBD2. The trim removed 2 bases at V and 1 base at J, leaving 7 bases unmatched. This CDR3 contains 17 residues. The CDR3 is CASSLTGGQFSYNEQFF. CDR3 nucleotides: TGTGCCAGCAGTTTAACGGGGGGGCAGTTTTCCTACAATGAGCAGTTCTTC.

This clonotype was found a few times. The gene calls are TRBV5-6 and TRBJ2-2; 9 bases match TRBD1. CDR1 is SGHDT, CDR2 YYEEEE, per germline. Trimming took 4 bases from V and 6 from J; bases not matched to a gene: 10. This CDR3 region has 16 residues. CDR3 sequence: CASSDRGYGFAGELFF. The DNA for the CDR3 is TGTGCCAGCAGCGACAGGGGGTATGGGTTCGCCGGGGAGCTGTTTTTT.

The chain recombines TRBV20-1 with TRBJ2-7; 9 bases line up with TRBD1. Germline V gene data show CDR1 as DFQATT and CDR2 as SNEGSKA (reference sequence). The CDR3 consists of 13 residues. After removal of 3 bases from V and 0 bases from J, the junction contained 0 bases not matched to a gene. The chain's CDR3 is CSARTGGSYEQYF. The CDR3 nucleotides read TGCAGTGCTAGGACAGGGGGCTCCTACGAGCAGTACTTC.

CDR3 amino acids: CASSGVFGNQPQHF. CDR3 nucleotide sequence: TGTGCCAGCAGTGGGGTGTTCGGCAATCAGCCCCAGCATTTT. This chain connects TRBV2 to TRBJ1-5, with D unclear. Germline V lookup: CDR1 SNHLY, CDR2 FYNNEI. This CDR3 is 14 amino acids long. Deletions cut 4 bases from V and 2 bases from J, with 9 bases between.

This clonotype was detected a few times. The rearrangement joins TRBV28 to TRBJ2-7; 7 bases are shared with TRBD2. The CDR3 totals 13 residues. CDR1 is MDHEN and CDR2 is SYDVKM in the germline V gene. The trim removed 2 bases at V and 7 bases at J, leaving 5 bases unmatched. CDR3 sequence (DNA): TGTGCCAGCAGTTTAACGGGGGGTTGGGAGCAGTACTTC. Encoded protein: CASSLTGGWEQYF.

As for this clonotype: No conserved phenylalanine or tryptophan is present at the end of the CDR3, so a read error is the likely explanation. V gene TRBV24-1 combines with J gene TRBJ2-5; D unresolved. The germline V and J ends were trimmed by 2 bases and 2 bases, with 11 bases remaining between them. The germline CDR1 and CDR2 sequences are KGHDR and SFDVKD. The CDR3 runs 15 residues. The DNA for the CDR3 is TGTGCCACCAGTGATTCCAGGACGGCACAAGAGACCCAGTACTCC. Amino acid sequence: CATSDSRTAQETQYS.

The chain recombines TRBV10-3 with TRBJ1-1, with TRBD1 matching over 7 bases. This CDR3 contains 15 residues. CDR1 and CDR2 (germline): ENHRY, SYGVKD. The V gene end was trimmed by 2 bases and the J gene end by 0 bases; junction bases not matched to a gene: 3. The CDR3 sequence: CAISEPTGVNTEAFF. The DNA for the CDR3 is TGTGCCATCAGTGAGCCCACAGGGGTGAACACTGAAGCTTTCTTT.

The count of this clonotype is one. V gene TRBV4-1 combines with J gene TRBJ2-4, with D perhaps TRBD2 (5 bases). The CDR3 extends over 18 amino acids. Per germline, CDR1 MGHRA and CDR2 YSYEKL. V gave up 0 bases and J gave up 0 bases, with 15 bases separating them. Here the CDR3 DNA reads TGCGCCAGCAGCCAAGAAGGATGGGAGAGGCTAGCCAAAAACATTCAGTACTTC. Translating it yields CASSQEGWERLAKNIQYF.

This clonotype was seen a handful of times. J is TRBJ2-5 and V is TRBV20-1; 9 positions agree with TRBD1. V lost 5 bases, J lost 1 base, and 5 bases stayed unmatched. CDR1 is DFQATT and CDR2 is SNEGSKA in the germline V gene (reference sequence). The CDR3 runs 14 residues. CDR3: CSAWDREGQETQYF. CDR3 nucleotide sequence: TGCAGTGCTTGGGACAGGGAGGGCCAAGAGACCCAGTACTTC.

The table lists this clonotype with a few counts. The J gene is TRBJ1-4, the V gene TRBV5-1; D not resolved. The germline V gene encodes CDR1 SGHRS and CDR2 YFSETQ. Deletions cut 4 bases from V and 0 bases from J, with 13 bases between. The CDR3 has 16 residues. Here the CDR3 DNA reads TGCGCCAGCAGCCCCCGAAAACTGGCAACTAATGAAAAACTGTTTTTT. Translated: CASSPRKLATNEKLFF.

The chain recombines TRBV27 with TRBJ1-2; D remains ambiguous. The CDR3 has 13 residues. V was clipped by 4 bases and J by 1 base, with 7 bases between them. CDR1 MNHEY and CDR2 SMNVEV come from the germline V gene (reference sequence). The DNA of the CDR3 is TGTGCCAGCAGTTCTACGCTTAACTATGGCTACACCTTC. This sequence encodes CASSSTLNYGYTF.

This clonotype was counted between two and nine times. This chain connects TRBV27 to TRBJ2-3, with 7 bases matching TRBD1. Germline-derived CDR1 and CDR2 are MNHEY and SMNVEV (reference sequence). The CDR3 spans 16 residues. V was pared by 0 bases and J by 2 bases, with 5 bases of the junction left unmatched. The CDR3 DNA follows: TGTGCCAGCAGTTTATCCCCGGGACAGCTCACAGATACGCAGTATTTT. Translated: CASSLSPGQLTDTQYF.

J is TRBJ2-2 and V is TRBV5-5; 7 nucleotides align to TRBD1. CDR1 is SGHKS, CDR2 YYEKEE, per germline (reference sequence). The junction had 10 bases not matched to a gene; V was cut back by 2 bases and J by 3 bases. The CDR3 totals 17 residues. The CDR3 coding sequence is TGTGCCAGCAGCTTTGTAAGGGGGCCCCTGGACACCGGGGAGCTGTTTTTT. Residues: CASSFVRGPLDTGELFF.

This clonotype came up a few times. The chain employs TRBV7-9 and TRBJ1-2, with no clear D. The CDR3 extends over 15 amino acids. CDR1 SEHNR and CDR2 FQNEAQ come from the germline V gene (reference sequence). V gave up 3 bases and J gave up 1 base, with 12 bases separating them. The CDR3 nucleotides read TGTGCCAGCAGCTTCAAACAGACCAATAACTATGGCTACACCTTC. Encoded protein: CASSFKQTNNYGYTF.

The rearrangement uses TRBV27 and TRBJ1-6; the D gene is possibly TRBD1 (6 bases). V was shortened by 8 bases and J by 7 bases, with 12 bases between the two germline ends. CDR3 length: 13 residues. The V gene's germline CDR1 is MNHEY and CDR2 SMNVEV (reference sequence). CDR3 loop: CASGTSWNSPLHF. CDR3 coding DNA: TGTGCCAGCGGGACATCCTGGAATTCACCCCTCCACTTT.

The rearrangement uses TRBV6-6 and TRBJ1-2, with no clear D. Per the germline V gene, CDR1 is MNHNY and CDR2 is SVGAGI (reference sequence). V shed 0 bases and J shed 7 bases, with 12 bases lying between them. The CDR3 loop spans 14 amino acids. This chain's CDR3 is CASSYSYGGFGYTF. CDR3 sequence (DNA): TGTGCCAGCAGTTACTCGTACGGAGGGTTTGGCTACACCTTC.

This clonotype was seen a handful of times. The CDR3 is CASSLYRGEQETQYF. For the CDR3, the DNA is TGTGCCAGCAGCTTATACAGGGGCGAACAGGAGACCCAGTACTTC. The gene calls are TRBV7-3 and TRBJ2-5; 7 nucleotides line up with TRBD1. After removal of 2 bases from V and 5 bases from J, the junction contained 8 bases not matched to a gene. CDR1 SGHTA and CDR2 FQGTGA come from the germline V gene. The CDR3 is 15 amino acids.

This clonotype was seen more than once but under ten times. The rearrangement links TRBV7-2 to TRBJ2-1, with 7 bases aligning to TRBD2. V gave up 3 bases and J gave up 8 bases; unmatched junction bases: 7. Germline CDR1 and CDR2: SGHTA and FQGNSA. The CDR3 contains 14 residues. Here the CDR3 DNA reads TGTGCCAGCAGCTTCGAGCGGGGCTTGGATGAGCAGTTCTTC. Its translation: CASSFERGLDEQFF.

The chain couples TRBV11-2 to TRBJ2-2; D not resolved. V lost 2 bases and J 6 bases, leaving 7 bases between the germline ends. CDR3 size: 13 residues. From germline, CDR1 is SGHAT and CDR2 FQNNGV. Written as DNA, the CDR3 is TGTGCCAGCAGCTTACGAGTTTCCGGGGAGCTGTTTTTT. It translates to CASSLRVSGELFF.

V usage is TRBV7-8 and J usage is TRBJ1-1, with D uncertain. This CDR3 has 14 amino acids. V was cut by 2 bases and J by 5 bases, with 12 bases left in between. The germline CDR1 and CDR2 sequences are SGHVS and FQNEAQ. Written as DNA, the CDR3 is TGTGCCAGCAGCTTACGGTCCGTGGGGACTGAAGCTTTCTTT. As protein: CASSLRSVGTEAFF.

The chain employs TRBV4-1 and TRBJ2-1, with 8 bases identical to TRBD1. CDR1 and CDR2 (germline): MGHRA, YSYEKL. The CDR3 is 12 amino acids. Germline trimming cut 1 base from V and 13 bases from J; bases unmatched to any gene: 3. CDR3 nucleotides: TGCGCCAGCAGCCAAGGGGACAGGAGTCAGTTCTTC. It specifies CASSQGDRSQFF.